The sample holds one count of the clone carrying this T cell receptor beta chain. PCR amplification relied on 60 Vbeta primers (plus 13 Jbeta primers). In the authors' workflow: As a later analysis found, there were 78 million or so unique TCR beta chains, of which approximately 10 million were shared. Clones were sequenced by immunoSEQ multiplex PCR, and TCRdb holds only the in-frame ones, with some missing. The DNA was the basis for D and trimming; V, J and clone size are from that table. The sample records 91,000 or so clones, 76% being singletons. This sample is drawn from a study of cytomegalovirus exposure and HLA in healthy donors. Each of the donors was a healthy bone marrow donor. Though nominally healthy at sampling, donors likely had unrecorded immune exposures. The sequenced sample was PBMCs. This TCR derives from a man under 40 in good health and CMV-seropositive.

The CDR3 DNA reads as TGTGCCAGCAGTACGAACCCGGGACAGGGAAACAATGAGCAGTTCTTC. Protein: CASSTNPGQGNNEQFF. The chain joins TRBV28 to TRBJ2-1; 9 nucleotides align to TRBD1. Looked up from germline, CDR1 is MDHEN and CDR2 is SYDVKM. Losses at the gene ends were 5 bases for V and 5 bases for J; bases not matched to a gene: 10. The CDR3 has 16 residues.